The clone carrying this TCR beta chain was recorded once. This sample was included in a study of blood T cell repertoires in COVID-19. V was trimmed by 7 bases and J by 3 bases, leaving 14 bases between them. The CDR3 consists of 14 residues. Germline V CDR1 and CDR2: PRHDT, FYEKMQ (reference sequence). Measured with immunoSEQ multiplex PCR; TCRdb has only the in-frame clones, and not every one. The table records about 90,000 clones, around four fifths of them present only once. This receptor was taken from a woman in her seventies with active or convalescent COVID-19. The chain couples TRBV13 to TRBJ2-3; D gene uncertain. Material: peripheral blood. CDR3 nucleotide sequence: TGTGCCAGCATCGGAAGGCTCAGGACAGATACGCAGTATTTT. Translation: CASIGRLRTDTQYF.